This T cell receptor beta chain stems from a study of shared clonotypes between healthy human individuals. This table comes from immunoSEQ multiplex PCR, and its TCRdb copy is limited to in-frame clones, with some not included. This sample has 2 million to 2.5 million clones, with about 93% found just once. Regarding the study as a whole: Only blood was sampled; tissue repertoires likely differ.

V shed 4 bases and J shed 6 bases, with 11 bases lying between them. Looked up from germline, CDR1 is SGDLS and CDR2 is YYNGEE. The CDR3 covers 13 residues. This clone was seen only once. Its antigen is undetermined. CD45RO-negative, CCR7-positively selected cells formed the naive CD8 fraction, excluding terminally differentiated effector memory CD45RA+ cells. The TCR was taken from a man between 18 and 29 years old in good health. Some clones in this sample may be carry-over from other donors' samples. Specimen: naive CD8+ T cells from PBMCs. The chain employs TRBV9 and TRBJ2-1, with D tentatively TRBD2 (5 bases). The CDR3 DNA is TGTGCCAGCAGCCTACTAGGTGGCAATGAGCAGTTCTTC. Residues: CASSLLGGNEQFF.